These 32 T cell receptor beta chains share one sample of origin, sequenced in a study of blood T cell repertoires in COVID-19. Generated by immunoSEQ multiplex PCR, the TCRdb table keeps only in-frame clones and is missing some. The profile shows under 300,000 clones, more than 75% of them singletons. Sequenced sample: PBMCs or T cells enriched from blood (not recorded which). The receptor source for this set is a woman between 55 and 75 years old in a cohort exposed to, infected with or recovered from COVID-19 (not recorded which).

The chain carries TRBV21-1 and TRBJ1-1; no DNA check was done on the table's D call, TRBD1. TRBV21-1 is noted as a pseudogene. The CDR3 extends over 16 amino acids. DNA for the CDR3: TGTGCCAGCAGCGCCGACTTGGGGGAAGGGGGCACTGAAGCTTTCTTT. Protein sequence: CASSADLGEGGTEAFF.

As for this clone: This sequence may be a read error, since a much larger clone differs from it by one base. V is TRBV5-4 and J is TRBJ2-3; TRBD2 might be the D (6 bases). Trimming stripped 4 bases from V and 0 bases from J, with 9 bases between. From germline, CDR1 is SGHNT and CDR2 YYREEE (reference sequence). The length of the CDR3 is 14 residues. The CDR3 reads CASSQGTSTDTQYF. As DNA, the CDR3 is TGTGCCAGCAGCCAAGGGACTAGCACAGATACGCAGTATTTT.

The table lists this clone with a count of one. The chain is built from TRBV28 and TRBJ2-7; the D gene is possibly TRBD2 (7 bases). Germline V gives CDR1 MDHEN, CDR2 SYDVKM. The CDR3 is 14 amino acids. Deletions cut 4 bases from V and 3 bases from J, with 13 bases between. The CDR3 DNA follows: TGTGCCAGCAGTTCCGGGGGGCTTTTCTACGAGCAGTACTTC. This encodes CASSSGGLFYEQYF.

The rearrangement links TRBV7-9 to TRBJ2-7, with 10 bases fitting TRBD1. The CDR3 spans 16 residues. J gave up 1 base and V 5 bases, and 8 bases lay outside the gene matches. In germline, CDR1 is SEHNR, CDR2 FQNEAQ (reference sequence). In DNA, the CDR3 is TGTGCCAGCAGCCAAAAGACAGGGGGCGCGTCCTACGAGCAGTACTTC. This translates into CASSQKTGGASYEQYF.

The V and J genes are TRBV9 and TRBJ1-6, with 9 bases identical to TRBD1. In germline, CDR1 is SGDLS, CDR2 YYNGEE. The CDR3 totals 14 residues. Trimming cost V 4 bases and J 9 bases; bases outside gene matches: 5. CDR3 DNA sequence: TGTGCCAGCAGCCTAGGACAGGGGAGTTCACCCCTCCACTTT. It is translated as CASSLGQGSSPLHF.

The chain joins TRBV21-1 to TRBJ2-7; TRBD2, the table's D call, was not compared with the DNA. TRBV21-1 is classified as a pseudogene. The CDR3 totals 12 residues. The CDR3 is CASSSRSYEQYF. CDR3 in DNA: TGTGCCAGCAGCTCTCGCTCCTACGAGCAGTACTTC.

J is TRBJ2-1 and V is TRBV30; possible D gene TRBD1, 6 bases. The CDR3 loop spans 17 amino acids. Germline assignment: CDR1 GTSNPN and CDR2 SVGIG (reference sequence). Trimming stripped 3 bases from V and 1 base from J, with 19 bases between. Here the CDR3 reads CAWSQTSRGSSYNEQFF. The DNA of the CDR3 is TGTGCCTGGAGCCAAACCTCAAGGGGGAGTTCCTACAATGAGCAGTTCTTC.

V and J are TRBV9 and TRBJ2-3; TRBD2 might be the D (6 bases). The CDR3 is made up of 15 amino acids. Trimming took 0 bases from V and 8 from J, leaving 16 bases between them. CDR1 is SGDLS, CDR2 YYNGEE, per germline. The CDR3 reads CASSVALGGGSTQYF. The DNA for the CDR3 is TGTGCCAGCAGCGTAGCTTTGGGTGGGGGGAGTACGCAGTATTTT.

The rearrangement uses TRBV28 and TRBJ1-1; the match to TRBD1 covers 9 bases. Losses at the gene ends were 4 bases for V and 0 bases for J; bases not matched to a gene: 12. CDR3 length: 18 amino acids. From germline, CDR1 is MDHEN and CDR2 SYDVKM. CDR3: CASSSIWGTGRMNTEAFF. The CDR3 DNA sequence: TGTGCCAGCAGTTCCATATGGGGGACAGGGCGCATGAACACTGAAGCTTTCTTT. Using reference TRBV28 and TRBJ1-1 for the parts outside the CDR3, the full variable domain is DVKVTQSSRYLVKRTGEKVFLECVQDMDHENMFWYRQDPGLGLRLIYFSYDVKMKEKGDIPEGYSVSREKKERFSLILESASTNQTSMYLCASSSIWGTGRMNTEAFFGQGTRLTVV.

V and J are TRBV18 and TRBJ1-3; 7 nucleotides align to TRBD1. Losses at the gene ends were 6 bases for V and 2 bases for J; bases not matched to a gene: 7. The CDR3 length is 15 residues. CDR1 and CDR2 from the germline V gene are KGHSH and LQKENI. The CDR3 nucleotides are TGTGCCAGCTCCGGGACAGCAAAGACTGGAAACACCATATATTTT. It translates to CASSGTAKTGNTIYF.

The chain couples TRBV3-1 (or the pseudogene TRBV3-2) to TRBJ2-3, with D tentatively TRBD2 (5 bases). V was pared by 1 base and J by 3 bases, with 14 bases between. This CDR3 comprises 16 residues. The germline gives CDR1 LGHDT, CDR2 YNNKEL (reference sequence). CDR3 nucleotide sequence: TGTGCCAGCAGCCAAGGTATATCGGGATTAACAGATACGCAGTATTTT. This sequence encodes CASSQGISGLTDTQYF.

This rearrangement joins TRBV2 to TRBJ2-7; D call uncertain. V was trimmed by 3 bases and J by 4 bases, leaving 7 bases between them. Germline assignment: CDR1 SNHLY and CDR2 FYNNEI. The CDR3 is 12 amino acids. The chain's CDR3 is CASSDISYEQYF. Here the CDR3 DNA reads TGTGCCAGCAGTGACATCAGTTACGAGCAGTACTTC.

J is TRBJ2-5 and V is TRBV7-3; the match to TRBD2 covers 9 bases. Germline V CDR1 and CDR2: SGHTA, FQGTGA. V lost 5 bases to trimming and J lost 5 bases; unmatched junction nucleotides: 9. The CDR3 is made up of 15 amino acids. The CDR3 region has the DNA TGTGCCAGCAGCCCATTAGCGGGAGTTGGGGAGACCCAGTACTTC. Amino acids: CASSPLAGVGETQYF.

The chain recombines TRBV9 with TRBJ2-1; D perhaps matches TRBD2 (6 bases). Germline CDR1 reads SGDLS; CDR2 reads YYNGEE. Trimming left V 7 bases short and J 5 bases short, with 19 bases between. The CDR3 consists of 15 residues. CDR3 sequence: CASDSGQPRDNEQFF. CDR3 DNA: TGTGCCAGCGACAGCGGGCAACCCCGGGACAATGAGCAGTTCTTC.

J is TRBJ1-1 and V is TRBV9; the match to TRBD1 covers 9 bases. In germline, CDR1 is SGDLS, CDR2 YYNGEE. V was pared by 4 bases and J by 6 bases, with 13 bases of the junction left unmatched. The CDR3 totals 16 residues. In nucleotides, the CDR3 is TGTGCCAGCAGCCCCAAGGGACAGGGAGGAGAACCTGAAGCTTTCTTT. It is translated as CASSPKGQGGEPEAFF.

Concerning this clone: Other DNA sequences in this sample translate to the same CDR3. The chain is built from TRBV6-4 and TRBJ2-5; D may be TRBD2 (5 bases). The ends were cut back, 4 bases at V and 4 bases at J, with 10 bases in the middle. There are 13 residues in the CDR3. Germline CDR1 is MRHNA and CDR2 is SNTAGT. CDR3 region: CASSARGGETQYF. The CDR3 DNA reads as TGTGCCAGCAGTGCACGGGGTGGAGAGACCCAGTACTTC.

This clone was observed a few times. Written as DNA, the CDR3 is TGTGCCAGCAGCGAGGGGGCAGATGAGCAGTTCTTC. The encoded protein is CASSEGADEQFF. The rearrangement links TRBV6-5 to TRBJ2-1; 7 nucleotides line up with TRBD1. The CDR3 is 12 residues long. Germline lookup yields CDR1 MNHEY and CDR2 SVGAGI. V lost 6 bases and J lost 8; bases outside the gene matches: 4.

The chain combines TRBV27 with TRBJ2-7; TRBD2 matches at 10 bases. Germline CDR1 MNHEY, CDR2 SMNVEV (reference sequence). V lost 5 bases and J lost 4; bases outside the gene matches: 8. CDR3 length equals 15 residues. The CDR3 DNA follows: TGTGCCAGCAGTAAACTAGCGGGATTGTCTTACGAGCAGTACTTC. Its translation is CASSKLAGLSYEQYF.

This clone was seen a few times. Distinct nucleotide sequences in the sample also encode this CDR3. The rearrangement uses TRBV18 and TRBJ2-1; 13 nucleotides agree with TRBD2. The CDR3 runs to 15 residues. Looked up from germline, CDR1 is KGHSH and CDR2 is LQKENI. The trim removed 3 bases at V and 6 bases at J, leaving 2 bases unmatched. CDR3 nucleotides: TGTGCCAGCTCACCTCGACTAGCGGGAGGCAATGAGCAGTTCTTC. Translation gives CASSPRLAGGNEQFF.

This clone has only one observation. The gene calls are TRBV28 and TRBJ2-7, with 7 bases fitting TRBD1. Germline lookup yields CDR1 MDHEN and CDR2 SYDVKM. V trimming: 6 bases; J trimming: 2 bases; junction bases outside the gene matches: 4. The CDR3 contains 13 residues. CDR3 region: CASRETGPYEQYF. DNA for the CDR3: TGTGCCAGCAGGGAGACAGGGCCCTACGAGCAGTACTTC.

A remark on this clone: A junction end diverges from the germline sequence, so it may reflect a read error. The rearrangement links TRBV28 to TRBJ1-1, with 8 bases identical to TRBD1. Germline V lookup: CDR1 MDHEN, CDR2 SYDVKM. This CDR3 is built from 14 residues. In nucleotides, the CDR3 is TGTGCCGGCAGGACAGGGAACATGAACACTGAAGCTTTCTTT. It translates to CAGRTGNMNTEAFF.

This clone was picked up one time. The chain joins TRBV10-3 to TRBJ2-7; the D is unclear. The CDR3 extends over 13 amino acids. Germline V gene sequence: CDR1 ENHRY, CDR2 SYGVKD. Trimming pared 5 bases from V and 4 bases from J, leaving 12 bases between. The CDR3 nucleotides are TGTGCCATCAGTCCAACAGCACCTTACGAGCAGTACTTC. Its translation: CAISPTAPYEQYF.

This clone appeared a single time. This chain joins TRBV9 and TRBJ2-3; D unclear. The CDR3 has 15 amino acids. V lost 0 bases to trimming and J lost 0 bases, with 8 bases between them. Per the germline V gene, CDR1 is SGDLS and CDR2 is YYNGEE. CDR3 residues: CASSVGSPSTDTQYF. In DNA form, the CDR3 reads TGTGCCAGCAGCGTAGGTTCCCCTAGCACAGATACGCAGTATTTT.

The rearrangement joins TRBV7-9 to TRBJ2-5; TRBD2 is a possible D gene (6 bases). Trimming stripped 2 bases from V and 5 bases from J, with 15 bases between. Per germline, CDR1 SEHNR and CDR2 FQNEAQ (reference sequence). The CDR3 sequence is 15 residues long. This chain's CDR3 is CASSLITASGETQYF. DNA of the CDR3: TGTGCCAGCAGCTTAATCACGGCAAGCGGGGAGACCCAGTACTTC.

This chain joins TRBV3-1 (or the pseudogene TRBV3-2) and TRBJ2-6; D is ambiguous. Germline V gene data show CDR1 as LGHDT and CDR2 as YNNKEL (reference sequence). The germline V and J ends were trimmed by 8 bases and 1 base, with 9 bases remaining between them. The CDR3 totals 14 residues. CDR3 in amino acids: CASRQVSGANVLTF. CDR3 bases: TGTGCCAGCCGGCAGGTGTCTGGGGCCAACGTCCTGACTTTC.

The CDR3 nucleotides read TGCAGTGCTAGTAAGGGGCTAGACTACAATGAGCAGTTCTTC. Its translation is CSASKGLDYNEQFF. The chain is built from TRBV20-1 and TRBJ2-1; D is possibly TRBD1 (5 bases). Trimming pared 3 bases from V and 3 bases from J, leaving 12 bases between. The CDR3 extends over 14 amino acids. Germline V gives CDR1 DFQATT, CDR2 SNEGSKA (reference sequence).

This chain joins TRBV5-1 and TRBJ1-6; D might be TRBD1 (6 bases). This CDR3 is built from 15 residues. Trimming took 1 base from V and 5 from J, leaving 10 bases between them. Looked up from germline, CDR1 is SGHRS and CDR2 is YFSETQ. Written as DNA, the CDR3 is TGCGCCAGCAGCTTGAAACAGGGCGATAATTCACCCCTCCACTTT. Translation: CASSLKQGDNSPLHF.

The chain combines TRBV3-1 (or the pseudogene TRBV3-2) with TRBJ1-2; 9 bases are a match to TRBD1. The trim removed 2 bases at V and 6 bases at J, leaving 4 bases unmatched. CDR3 length: 14 amino acids. Looked up from germline, CDR1 is LGHDT and CDR2 is YNNKEL (reference sequence). CDR3 protein: CASSQQDRGDGYTF. CDR3 nucleotides: TGTGCCAGCAGCCAACAGGACAGGGGAGATGGCTACACCTTC.

The J gene is TRBJ2-1, the V gene TRBV11-2; maybe TRBD1 (5 bases). In germline, CDR1 is SGHAT, CDR2 FQNNGV. Between the trimmed V and J ends, which lost 0 bases and 3 bases, there was a span of 9 bases. This CDR3 spans 15 amino acids. The chain's CDR3 is CASSLERQRYNEQFF. The CDR3, as DNA: TGTGCCAGCAGCTTAGAGCGACAGCGCTACAATGAGCAGTTCTTC.

This clone has only one observation. This CDR3 reads CASSLIGSRSGANVLTF. The CDR3 DNA reads TGTGCCAGCAGCTTGATCGGGTCTCGCTCTGGGGCCAACGTCCTGACTTTC. The gene calls are TRBV5-8 and TRBJ2-6, with D uncertain. This CDR3 region has 17 residues. V was cut by 1 base and J by 0 bases, with 11 bases left in between. Germline V gives CDR1 SGHTS, CDR2 YDEGEE.

The chain is built from TRBV3-1 (or the pseudogene TRBV3-2) and TRBJ2-7; 8 positions agree with TRBD1. CDR3 length equals 13 residues. CDR1 is LGHDT, CDR2 YNNKEL, per germline (reference sequence). Trimming removed 4 bases from V and 7 bases from J; junction bases left unmatched: 6. This CDR3 reads CASSRDRSSEQYF. The CDR3 DNA sequence: TGTGCCAGCAGCCGGGACAGGTCCTCTGAGCAGTACTTC.

This clone appeared a single time. The gene calls are TRBV28 and TRBJ1-1, with D unresolved. Germline lookup yields CDR1 MDHEN and CDR2 SYDVKM. Trimming took off 5 bases at V and 11 bases at J, with 15 bases between the two ends. This CDR3 has 12 residues. CDR3 DNA: TGTGCCAGCAGTATAGGTACGGGAAGGGCTTTCTTT. Translation: CASSIGTGRAFF.